This entry describes one T cell receptor (beta chain). The target antigen is unknown. Unique molecular identifiers were built into the TCR beta cDNA libraries. TCRdb reanalysed the PCR reads using MiXCR and keeps one entry per CDR3 protein. The sample lists about 540,000 distinct CDR3 sequences, 34% seen once, with around 6% in the top ten. Per the germline V gene, CDR1 is SGHRS and CDR2 is YFSETQ. The CDR3 runs 14 residues. V dropped 4 bases and J dropped 3 bases, with 14 bases sitting between them. The entry originates in a study of post-analysis software for immune sequencing data. The study, taken as a whole, reports: Compared against controls, patients with multiple sclerosis displayed significantly lower normalized Chao1 diversity. The F measure placed samples prepared in the same batch into strongly shared clusters. Higher frequency in patients than in controls was seen for roughly 5 TRBV segments, with TRBV5-6, TRBV5-1 and TRBV20-1 among them.

V is TRBV5-1 and J is TRBJ2-7; no clear D. Sequencing was done on a sample of blood. The sequence was collected from a girl between 2 and 17 years old with multiple sclerosis. The CDR3 nucleotides are TGCGCCAGCAGCAGGTCATCATGGGACTACGAGCAGTACTTC. Translation: CASSRSSWDYEQYF.